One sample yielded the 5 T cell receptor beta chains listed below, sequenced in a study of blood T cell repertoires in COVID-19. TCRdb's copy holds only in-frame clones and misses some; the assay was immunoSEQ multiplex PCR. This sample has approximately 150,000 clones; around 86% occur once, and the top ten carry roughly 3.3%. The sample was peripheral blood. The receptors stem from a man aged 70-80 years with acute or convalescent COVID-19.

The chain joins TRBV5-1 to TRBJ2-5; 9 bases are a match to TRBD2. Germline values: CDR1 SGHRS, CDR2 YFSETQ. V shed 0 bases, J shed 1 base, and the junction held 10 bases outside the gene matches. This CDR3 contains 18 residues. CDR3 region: CASSLALGASGTQETQYF. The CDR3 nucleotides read TGCGCCAGCAGCTTGGCCCTTGGGGCTAGCGGGACCCAAGAGACCCAGTACTTC.

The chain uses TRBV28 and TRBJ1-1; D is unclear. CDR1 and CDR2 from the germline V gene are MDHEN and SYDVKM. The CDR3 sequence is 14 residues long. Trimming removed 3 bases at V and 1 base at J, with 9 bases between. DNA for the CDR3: TGTGCCAGCAGTTTTTCAGTATCGAACACTGAAGCTTTCTTT. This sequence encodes CASSFSVSNTEAFF.

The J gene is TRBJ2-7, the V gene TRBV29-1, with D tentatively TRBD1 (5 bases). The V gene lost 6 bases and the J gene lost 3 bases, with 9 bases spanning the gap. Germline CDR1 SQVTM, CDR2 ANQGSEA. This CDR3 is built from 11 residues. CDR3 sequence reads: CSVPQGYEQYF. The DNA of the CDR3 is TGCAGCGTACCGCAGGGCTACGAGCAGTACTTC.

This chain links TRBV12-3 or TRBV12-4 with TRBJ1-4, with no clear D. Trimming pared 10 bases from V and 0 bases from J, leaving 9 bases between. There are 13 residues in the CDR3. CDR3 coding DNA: TGTGCCACGTCGGTTGCAACTAATGAAAAACTGTTTTTT. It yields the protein CATSVATNEKLFF.

In DNA, the CDR3 is TGTGCCACCAGCAAAAGTACAGGGGCAGATACGCAGTATTTT. It specifies CATSKSTGADTQYF. The chain couples TRBV24-1 to TRBJ2-3, with 7 positions matching TRBD1. V was pared by 7 bases and J by 4 bases, with 7 bases of the junction left unmatched. The CDR3 is 14 amino acids. Germline CDR1 reads KGHDR; CDR2 reads SFDVKD.